Presented here are 28 T cell receptor beta chains from one specimen sequenced in a study of control samples from healthy donors and cancer patients. Generated by immunoSEQ multiplex PCR, the TCRdb table keeps only in-frame clones and is missing some. This table holds 78,000 or so clones, roughly 87% found once. Sequencing was performed on blood. These receptors were taken from a woman aged 45-65 years in good health.

The chain combines TRBV6-5 with TRBJ2-7; TRBD1 agrees at 9 bases. The CDR3 length is 15 residues. After removal of 7 bases from V and 1 base from J, the junction contained 8 bases not matched to a gene. Germline V CDR1 and CDR2: MNHEY, SVGAGI. The CDR3 sequence: CASKAGTGMSYEQYF. DNA of the CDR3: TGTGCCAGCAAGGCCGGGACAGGGATGTCCTACGAGCAGTACTTC.

V gene TRBV7-9 combines with J gene TRBJ2-7; no clear D gene. Trimming took off 3 bases at V and 2 bases at J, with 2 bases between the two ends. CDR3 length equals 11 residues. Looked up from germline, CDR1 is SEHNR and CDR2 is FQNEAQ (reference sequence). The CDR3 DNA follows: TGTGCCAGCAGCTTGACCTACGAGCAGTACTTC. Translated: CASSLTYEQYF.

Only one count was recorded for this clone. The chain couples TRBV27 to TRBJ2-3, with D possibly called TRBD1 or TRBD2 (6 bases each). Per germline, CDR1 MNHEY and CDR2 SMNVEV (reference sequence). This CDR3 spans 15 amino acids. Between the trimmed V and J ends, which lost 5 bases and 7 bases, there was a span of 19 bases. CDR3 bases: TGTGCCAGCAGTCCCCTGGGGGGCCGGGGGTATACGCAGTATTTT. Translation: CASSPLGGRGYTQYF.

Worth noting for this clone: At the DNA level, this CDR3 is encoded by other sequences in the same sample as well. V usage is TRBV4-1 and J usage is TRBJ2-1; either TRBD1 or TRBD2 may fit D (6 bases each). Germline V lookup: CDR1 MGHRA, CDR2 YSYEKL. V was pared by 6 bases and J by 5 bases, with 17 bases between. This CDR3 comprises 15 residues. CDR3 region: CASSSRGGSNNEQFF. CDR3 bases: TGCGCCAGCAGTTCCAGGGGAGGATCCAACAATGAGCAGTTCTTC.

The chain carries TRBV27 and TRBJ2-3; 9 bases line up with TRBD1. The CDR3 sequence is 15 residues long. The V and J ends lost 5 bases and 7 bases, in that order; junction bases with no gene match: 10. Germline loops: CDR1 MNHEY, CDR2 SMNVEV (reference sequence). The DNA for the CDR3 is TGTGCCAGCAGTCTCTCTCCCACAGGGGGCTATACGCAGTATTTT. Translation gives CASSLSPTGGYTQYF.

This chain connects TRBV4-2 to TRBJ2-7, with TRBD2 matching over 7 bases. The CDR3 loop spans 15 amino acids. Germline-derived CDR1 and CDR2 are LGHNA and YNFKEQ. J was trimmed by 3 bases and V by 0 bases; bases with no gene match: 5. In DNA form, the CDR3 reads TGTGCCAGCAGCCAAGAGACTAGCCGCTACTACGAGCAGTACTTC. This gives the protein CASSQETSRYYEQYF.

The V gene is TRBV6-1, the J gene TRBJ1-6, with D perhaps TRBD1 (5 bases). V gave up 2 bases and J gave up 8 bases, with 13 bases separating them. CDR1 MNHNS and CDR2 SASEGT come from the germline V gene. This CDR3 contains 15 residues. In DNA, the CDR3 is TGTGCCAGCAGTGAATCGGTCCGAGGGGATTCACCCCTCCACTTT. It is translated as CASSESVRGDSPLHF.

The chain has TRBV28 and TRBJ2-7; D is ambiguous. V was clipped by 4 bases and J by 0 bases, with 16 bases between them. The CDR3 covers 16 residues. Germline V lookup: CDR1 MDHEN, CDR2 SYDVKM. DNA for the CDR3: TGTGCCAGCAGTTCCGCGCGGACCCCTAGCTCCTACGAGCAGTACTTC. Its protein product is CASSSARTPSSYEQYF.

The J gene is TRBJ1-2, the V gene TRBV25-1, with D tentatively TRBD1 (5 bases). The CDR3 has 15 residues. Trimming shortened V by 1 base and J by 6 bases, and 15 bases separated the two germline ends. Looked up from germline, CDR1 is MGHDK and CDR2 is SYGVNS. The DNA for the CDR3 is TGTGCCAGCAGTGAATTGGGGCTCCGGGGGGATGGCTACACCTTC. This gives the protein CASSELGLRGDGYTF.

The genes are TRBV6-6 and TRBJ1-3; D remains ambiguous. CDR3 size: 14 residues. The germline V gene encodes CDR1 MNHNY and CDR2 SVGAGI (reference sequence). Trimming left V 7 bases short and J 2 bases short, with 12 bases between. For the CDR3, the DNA is TGTGCCAGCAAAGGATCATCCCCTGGAAACACCATATATTTT. It encodes CASKGSSPGNTIYF.

Details on this clone: A junction end diverges from the germline sequence, so it may reflect a read error. The chain is built from TRBV3-1 (or the pseudogene TRBV3-2) and TRBJ2-7, with D maybe TRBD2 (5 bases). The length of the CDR3 is 13 residues. Germline assignment: CDR1 LGHDT and CDR2 YNNKEL (reference sequence). Here the CDR3 reads CASSQGLGGEQYF. CDR3 in DNA: TGTGCCAGCAGTCAAGGACTCGGTGGAGAGCAGTACTTC.

This clone has just one count. This chain joins TRBV19 and TRBJ2-7; 7 bases are a match to TRBD1. CDR3 size: 17 residues. Germline values: CDR1 LNHDA, CDR2 SQIVND (reference sequence). The V gene end was trimmed by 4 bases and the J gene end by 4 bases; junction bases not matched to a gene: 16. The DNA for the CDR3 is TGTGCCAGTAGTACCTACAAAACCGGGACAGCCCTTTACGAGCAGTACTTC. It translates to CASSTYKTGTALYEQYF.

The gene calls are TRBV5-1 and TRBJ1-4; 7 bases agree with TRBD1. CDR1 and CDR2 from the germline V gene are SGHRS and YFSETQ. The CDR3 totals 16 residues. Germline trimming cut 1 base from V and 7 bases from J; bases unmatched to any gene: 10. This CDR3 reads CASSLSGTALIEKLFF. In DNA, the CDR3 is TGCGCCAGCAGCTTGTCTGGGACAGCCTTAATTGAAAAACTGTTTTTT.

V and J are TRBV5-1 and TRBJ2-1; either TRBD1 or TRBD2 may supply D (7 bases each). CDR1 is SGHRS and CDR2 is YFSETQ in the germline V gene. Trimming removed 2 bases at V and 0 bases at J, with 15 bases between. This CDR3 has 17 residues. The CDR3 is CASSFEGGGASYNEQFF. CDR3 DNA sequence: TGCGCCAGCAGCTTTGAGGGAGGGGGCGCCTCCTACAATGAGCAGTTCTTC.

The rearrangement joins TRBV7-9 to TRBJ2-5, with D possibly being TRBD2 (6 bases). Germline-derived CDR1 and CDR2 are SEHNR and FQNEAQ (reference sequence). The CDR3 consists of 16 residues. Trimming cost V 0 bases and J 5 bases, with 16 bases left between them. CDR3 sequence: CASSLASVGGGETQYF. DNA for the CDR3: TGTGCCAGCAGCTTAGCTAGTGTGGGAGGCGGTGAGACCCAGTACTTC. The variable domain in full, completed from reference TRBV7-9 and TRBJ2-5, reads DTGVSQNPRHKITKRGQNVTFRCDPISEHNRLYWYRQTLGQGPEFLTYFQNEAQLEKSRLLSDRFSAERPKGSFSTLEIQRTEQGDSAMYLCASSLASVGGGETQYFGPGTRLLVL.

V gene TRBV6-1 combines with J gene TRBJ1-1; D gene ambiguous. The germline CDR1 and CDR2 sequences are MNHNS and SASEGT. The CDR3 is 13 amino acids. The V end lost 3 bases, the J end lost 3 bases, and 8 bases lay between the germline ends. CDR3 loop: CASSENGDTEAFF. The CDR3 DNA sequence: TGTGCCAGCAGTGAGAACGGGGACACTGAAGCTTTCTTT.

In DNA, the CDR3 is TGTGCCAGCAGTGATACAGGGGACACTGAAGCTTTCTTT. As protein: CASSDTGDTEAFF. This chain uses TRBV6-1 with TRBJ1-1; 7 bases map to TRBD1. The germline CDR1 and CDR2 sequences are MNHNS and SASEGT. J lost 3 bases, V lost 3 bases, and 1 base had no gene match. The CDR3 spans 13 residues.

About this clone itself: In the same sample, other DNA sequences code for this CDR3. The CDR3 DNA is TGCGCCAGCAGCTTGTTGGATAGCACAGATACGCAGTATTTT. It encodes CASSLLDSTDTQYF. The chain employs TRBV5-1 and TRBJ2-3; D uncertain. This CDR3 is built from 14 residues. Germline V lookup: CDR1 SGHRS, CDR2 YFSETQ. Trimming stripped 1 base from V and 0 bases from J, with 6 bases between.

This sequence joins TRBV11-1 and TRBJ1-2; no reliable D call. Germline V gene sequence: CDR1 SGHAT, CDR2 FQDESV (reference sequence). This CDR3 contains 15 residues. Trimming left V 2 bases short and J 4 bases short, with 14 bases between. The CDR3 region has the DNA TGTGCCAGCAGCTTACGGTCGCTTCCCATCTATGGCTACACCTTC. Translating gives CASSLRSLPIYGYTF.

The V call is TRBV25-1, the J call TRBJ1-5, with D possibly TRBD1 on 5 matching bases. CDR1 is MGHDK, CDR2 SYGVNS, per germline. The CDR3 totals 13 residues. The germline V and J ends were trimmed by 7 bases and 3 bases, with 10 bases remaining between them. Written as DNA, the CDR3 is TGTGCCAGCAATCAGGGCGACAATCAGCCCCAGCATTTT. It is translated as CASNQGDNQPQHF.

This clone was counted once. V and J are TRBV27 and TRBJ2-7; D gene uncertain. Looked up from germline, CDR1 is MNHEY and CDR2 is SMNVEV (reference sequence). Trimming cost V 2 bases and J 4 bases, with 12 bases left between them. The CDR3 runs to 14 residues. CDR3 DNA sequence: TGTGCCAGCAGTTTAGGTAGCACCTCGTACGAGCAGTACTTC. It translates to CASSLGSTSYEQYF.

J is TRBJ1-5 and V is TRBV3-1 (or the pseudogene TRBV3-2); the D is unclear. Germline CDR1 LGHDT, CDR2 YNNKEL (reference sequence). The ends were cut back, 1 base at V and 4 bases at J, with 5 bases in the middle. The CDR3 extends over 13 amino acids. The CDR3 nucleotides are TGTGCCAGCAGCCAAGTACAGAATCAGCCCCAGCATTTT. Its translation: CASSQVQNQPQHF.

This chain uses TRBV4-1 with TRBJ1-6; a weak D match, TRBD1 (5 bases). Trimming stripped 6 bases from V and 2 bases from J, with 14 bases between. There are 16 residues in the CDR3. Looked up from germline, CDR1 is MGHRA and CDR2 is YSYEKL. The CDR3 nucleotides read TGCGCCAGCAGGATTCAACTACAGGCCTATAATTCACCCCTCCACTTT. Translating it yields CASRIQLQAYNSPLHF.

V usage is TRBV5-1 and J usage is TRBJ1-3; possibly TRBD1 for D (5 bases). V was cut by 0 bases and J by 1 base, with 11 bases left in between. The CDR3 sequence is 16 residues long. Per the germline V gene, CDR1 is SGHRS and CDR2 is YFSETQ. The CDR3 coding sequence is TGCGCCAGCAGCTTGGAGGCCGGGGGATCTGGAAACACCATATATTTT. This gives the protein CASSLEAGGSGNTIYF. The full variable domain, completed using reference TRBV5-1 and TRBJ1-3, is KAGVTQTPRYLIKTRGQQVTLSCSPISGHRSVSWYQQTPGQGLQFLFEYFSETQRNKGNFPGRFSGRQFSNSRSEMNVSTLELGDSALYLCASSLEAGGSGNTIYFGEGSWLTVV.

To note about this clone: Additional DNA sequences in this sample encode the identical CDR3. The V and J genes are TRBV7-3 and TRBJ2-1; 9 bases line up with TRBD1. The germline V gene has CDR1 SGHTA and CDR2 FQGTGA. This CDR3 has 15 amino acids. Trimming cost V 3 bases and J 7 bases; bases outside gene matches: 7. As DNA, the CDR3 is TGTGCCAGCAGCTTGGGGACAGGGAGTGGGAATGAGCAGTTCTTC. Amino acids: CASSLGTGSGNEQFF.

CDR3 DNA: TGTGCCAGCTCACCTCCCTGGGGAGAGACCCAGTACTTC. Its protein is CASSPPWGETQYF. This chain uses TRBV18 with TRBJ2-5; D not resolved. Per germline, CDR1 KGHSH and CDR2 LQKENI. V lost 3 bases to trimming and J lost 4 bases, with 9 bases between them. The CDR3 spans 13 residues.

The V and J genes are TRBV28 and TRBJ1-1; 9 bases are a match to TRBD1. Germline trimming cut 5 bases from V and 4 bases from J; bases unmatched to any gene: 8. From germline, CDR1 is MDHEN and CDR2 SYDVKM. This CDR3 is 15 amino acids long. As DNA, the CDR3 is TGTGCCAGCAGTCAGACAGGGGGGCCTGGCACTGAAGCTTTCTTT. Amino acids: CASSQTGGPGTEAFF. The full variable domain, with the rest looked up from reference TRBV28 and TRBJ1-1, is DVKVTQSSRYLVKRTGEKVFLECVQDMDHENMFWYRQDPGLGLRLIYFSYDVKMKEKGDIPEGYSVSREKKERFSLILESASTNQTSMYLCASSQTGGPGTEAFFGQGTRLTVV.

The rearrangement links TRBV28 to TRBJ1-4, with TRBD1 as a possible D gene (6 bases). The germline CDR1 and CDR2 sequences are MDHEN and SYDVKM. This CDR3 is built from 17 residues. V dropped 2 bases and J dropped 0 bases, with 13 bases sitting between them. CDR3 residues: CASSLRGASPTNEKLFF. DNA for the CDR3: TGTGCCAGCAGTTTAAGGGGGGCATCCCCAACTAATGAAAAACTGTTTTTT.